This T cell receptor beta chain was sequenced during a study of radiotherapy plus CTLA-4 blockade in lung cancer. Study results and limitations: Blood-borne expansion of tumor-derived TCR clones followed radiotherapy plus ipilimumab.

Comment on this clone: Antigen specificity is unknown.

Clones were read by immunoSEQ multiplex PCR, and TCRdb kept only the in-frame ones, dropping some. The sample includes some 49,000 clones, around 83% seen only once; the top ten take 25% to 30%. Chemo-refractory metastatic non-small-cell lung cancer patients were treated with focal radiation plus CTLA-4 blockade with ipilimumab. Germline-derived CDR1 and CDR2 are LGHNA and YSLEER. This CDR3 is built from 15 residues. Trimming removed 0 bases from V and 7 bases from J, with 13 bases in between. The sequence came from a human donor with non-small cell lung cancer whose response to radiotherapy plus ipilimumab could not be evaluated. The sample in question was peripheral blood, obtained from a patient treated with radiotherapy plus ipilimumab. The chain carries TRBV4-3 and TRBJ1-5, with a possible D match to TRBD1 (5 bases). The CDR3 region has the DNA TGCGCCAGCAGCCAAGATCAGGGTATTGGACAGCCCCAGCATTTT. Amino acids: CASSQDQGIGQPQHF.